This TCR beta chain was recorded in a study of T cell repertoires in cytomegalovirus infection. In the study overall: Matching HLA type, along with CMV infection, was indicated by public TCR beta signatures. Study-level points and caveats: Within the response measured ex vivo, HLA-C-restricted CMV-specific TCR beta clonotypes were dominant. Carriage of CMV together with the relevant HLA was identifiable through cumulative public TCR beta family frequency.

TCRdb re-derived calls from the reads in MiXCR, one entry per CDR3 protein. The profile shows about 920,000 distinct CDR3 sequences, 30% to 40% of them singletons. This clonotype appeared a few times. Its antigen is currently unknown. This clonotype was sampled from a human donor in good health (CMV status not recorded). Some clones in this sample may be carry-over from other donors' samples. The source was cultured CD8+ T cells from PBMCs, collected from culture after CMV antigen stimulation.

The CDR3 region has the DNA TGTGCTAGTGGTTTGTCCAGGGGGCTGTCCGGGGAGCTGTTTTTT. This translates into CASGLSRGLSGELFF. V and J are TRBV12-5 and TRBJ2-2, with 8 bases aligning to TRBD1. The CDR3 is 15 amino acids. CDR1 and CDR2 from the germline V gene are LGHNT and FRNRAP. V was pared by 2 bases and J by 6 bases, with 5 bases of the junction left unmatched.